One sample yielded the 28 T cell receptor beta chains listed below, sequenced in a study of cytomegalovirus exposure and HLA in healthy donors. 60 Vbeta and 13 Jbeta primers were used in PCR. The data were produced by immunoSEQ multiplex PCR, yet TCRdb's version contains in-frame clones alone and is incomplete. The table has about 110,000 clones, about three quarters seen once; the top ten hold about 0.8%. Sequencing input: PBMCs. The origin of the receptors is a boy under 18 in good health and CMV-seronegative.

The gene calls are TRBV27 and TRBJ1-2, with D perhaps matching TRBD1 (6 bases). V lost 4 bases, J lost 5 bases, and 8 bases lay in between. CDR1 is MNHEY and CDR2 is SMNVEV in the germline V gene (reference sequence). The CDR3 extends over 12 amino acids. The CDR3 loop reads CASSSQGYGYTF. The CDR3 DNA is TGTGCCAGCAGTTCACAGGGTTATGGCTACACCTTC.

The V call is TRBV7-2, the J call TRBJ1-5; D might be TRBD1 (5 bases). The ends were cut back, 1 base at V and 0 bases at J, with 13 bases in the middle. This CDR3 contains 17 residues. Germline CDR1 and CDR2: SGHTA and FQGNSA. CDR3 nucleotide sequence: TGTGCCAGCAGCTTAGGCTGGGACTCTTATAGCAATCAGCCCCAGCATTTT. It encodes CASSLGWDSYSNQPQHF.

The chain carries TRBV14 and TRBJ2-7, with TRBD1 matching 8 bases. This CDR3 is built from 12 residues. With V trimmed by 4 bases and J by 12 bases, 8 bases remained unmatched. CDR1 is SGHDN, CDR2 FVKESK, per germline. CDR3 residues: CASSRTGGRRYF. The CDR3 DNA sequence: TGTGCCAGCAGCCGAACAGGGGGGCGTCGGTACTTC.

V usage is TRBV9 and J usage is TRBJ2-2, with 8 bases matching TRBD2. V was clipped by 4 bases and J by 4 bases; unmatched bases: 27. The CDR3 covers 22 residues. CDR1 is SGDLS, CDR2 YYNGEE, per germline. The CDR3 DNA reads TGTGCCAGCAGCCCGACGGCCGGGTTCCCGAGGAGCGGGAGAAAAGCCACCGGGGAGCTGTTTTTT. This codes for CASSPTAGFPRSGRKATGELFF.

The chain carries TRBV4-1 and TRBJ1-6; possible D gene TRBD1, 5 bases. Germline V gene sequence: CDR1 MGHRA, CDR2 YSYEKL. Trimming pared 2 bases from V and 7 bases from J, leaving 18 bases between. The CDR3 is 17 amino acids. In DNA, the CDR3 is TGCGCCAGCAGCCAATCTGTATCGGCCAGGGCCAATTCACCCCTCCACTTT. This codes for CASSQSVSARANSPLHF.

This rearrangement joins TRBV5-4 to TRBJ1-2; 9 bases match TRBD1. V trimming: 0 bases; J trimming: 7 bases; junction bases outside the gene matches: 7. The CDR3 is 15 residues long. The germline gives CDR1 SGHNT, CDR2 YYREEE (reference sequence). The CDR3 DNA sequence: TGTGCCAGCAGCTTGGGGACGGGACAGGGAACTGGCTACACCTTC. Amino acid sequence: CASSLGTGQGTGYTF.

This clone occurred a few times. The chain carries TRBV5-6 and TRBJ2-2, with TRBD1 matching over 8 bases. The CDR3 loop spans 15 amino acids. The junction had 4 bases not matched to a gene; V was cut back by 0 bases and J by 6 bases. Germline CDR1 SGHDT, CDR2 YYEEEE. CDR3 protein: CASSLVAGGSGELFF. The DNA of the CDR3 is TGTGCCAGCAGCTTGGTAGCAGGGGGCTCCGGGGAGCTGTTTTTT.

This rearrangement joins TRBV28 to TRBJ1-1; D is possibly TRBD1 (5 bases). CDR1 and CDR2 from the germline V gene are MDHEN and SYDVKM. The CDR3 loop spans 15 amino acids. V shed 8 bases and J shed 1 base, with 17 bases lying between them. CDR3 residues: CASHGSGAGNTEAFF. The DNA for the CDR3 is TGTGCCAGCCATGGGTCTGGGGCAGGGAACACTGAAGCTTTCTTT.

This chain connects TRBV28 to TRBJ2-1, with D possibly matching TRBD1 (6 bases). The CDR3 is 16 residues long. Germline CDR1 MDHEN, CDR2 SYDVKM. The V gene lost 5 bases and the J gene lost 7 bases, with 21 bases spanning the gap. The CDR3 nucleotides are TGTGCCAGCAGTGAACGTGCAGGGGTCCCGAGGAATGAGCAGTTCTTC. Protein product: CASSERAGVPRNEQFF.

This chain joins TRBV25-1 and TRBJ1-4, with 10 bases fitting TRBD1. This CDR3 spans 15 amino acids. Trimming cost V 4 bases and J 8 bases; bases outside gene matches: 7. The germline V gene encodes CDR1 MGHDK and CDR2 SYGVNS. The CDR3 reads CASSGRDRGREKLFF. CDR3 nucleotide sequence: TGTGCCAGCAGTGGAAGGGACAGGGGACGCGAAAAACTGTTTTTT.

This clone was seen just once. The rearrangement links TRBV30 to TRBJ1-3; a weak D match, TRBD1 (6 bases). The germline gives CDR1 GTSNPN, CDR2 SVGIG (reference sequence). The CDR3 extends over 15 amino acids. Trimming removed 5 bases at V and 2 bases at J, with 16 bases between. Here the CDR3 reads CAWEDSGGAGNTIYF. CDR3 bases: TGTGCCTGGGAGGACTCGGGGGGCGCTGGAAACACCATATATTTT.

This rearrangement joins TRBV4-3 to TRBJ2-5; D not resolved. Trimming left V 4 bases short and J 5 bases short, with 14 bases between. The V gene's germline CDR1 is LGHNA and CDR2 YSLEER. The CDR3 runs 14 residues. This chain's CDR3 is CASSPYVSEETQYF. DNA of the CDR3: TGCGCCAGCAGCCCCTACGTTTCCGAGGAGACCCAGTACTTC.

The genes are TRBV12-5 and TRBJ2-5; 11 bases agree with TRBD2. The CDR3 runs 15 residues. Trimming at V came to 7 bases and at J to 2 bases, leaving 6 bases not matched to a gene. CDR1 LGHNT and CDR2 FRNRAP come from the germline V gene. In DNA, the CDR3 is TGTGCTAGTGCCCCAGGGACTAGCGGACAAGAGACCCAGTACTTC. Its protein product is CASAPGTSGQETQYF.

This clone turned up a few times. J is TRBJ1-1 and V is TRBV7-2; TRBD1 aligns across 7 bases. Trimming cost V 5 bases and J 4 bases; bases outside gene matches: 7. This CDR3 comprises 14 residues. From germline, CDR1 is SGHTA and CDR2 FQGNSA. DNA for the CDR3: TGTGCCAGCAGCGAAGGACCAGGGGGCACTGAAGCTTTCTTT. Translating it yields CASSEGPGGTEAFF.

The chain combines TRBV2 with TRBJ2-7; 8 nucleotides match TRBD1. Per germline, CDR1 SNHLY and CDR2 FYNNEI. The J segment lost 4 bases and the V segment lost 6 bases, leaving 11 bases of the junction unmatched. The CDR3 runs 15 residues. CDR3 residues: CASRGDRNPIYEQYF. The CDR3 DNA reads TGTGCCAGCAGGGGGGACAGGAACCCAATATACGAGCAGTACTTC.

The CDR3 loop is CASSPGQIRTSPLHF. The CDR3 DNA reads as TGTGCCAGCAGCCCGGGACAGATAAGGACATCACCCCTCCACTTT. The rearrangement uses TRBV7-2 and TRBJ1-6; 7 bases match TRBD1. With 5 bases clipped from V and 10 bases from J, the junction kept 11 bases outside the gene matches. The CDR3 is 15 residues long. CDR1 SGHTA and CDR2 FQGNSA come from the germline V gene.

This clone appeared once. This chain connects TRBV29-1 to TRBJ2-1; 8 bases line up with TRBD1. The CDR3 consists of 13 residues. Germline V gene lookup returns CDR1 SQVTM and CDR2 ANQGSEA. CDR3 amino acids: CTAGARGLNEQFF. The CDR3 DNA follows: TGCACCGCCGGGGCCAGGGGGCTGAATGAGCAGTTCTTC.

This sequence joins TRBV2 and TRBJ2-7; 8 bases align to TRBD1. V gave up 6 bases and J gave up 1 base; unmatched junction bases: 5. The CDR3 contains 14 residues. Germline CDR1 reads SNHLY; CDR2 reads FYNNEI. CDR3 in DNA: TGTGCCAGCAGCGTAGACAGGGGTTCCTACGAGCAGTACTTC. Translating it yields CASSVDRGSYEQYF.

The rearrangement links TRBV5-4 to TRBJ1-4; 8 bases line up with TRBD1. Germline V lookup: CDR1 SGHNT, CDR2 YYREEE (reference sequence). With 1 base clipped from V and 2 bases from J, the junction kept 7 bases outside the gene matches. The CDR3 loop spans 17 amino acids. DNA of the CDR3: TGTGCCAGCAGCTTGAATCAGGGGGCGCGCACTAATGAAAAACTGTTTTTT. Translating gives CASSLNQGARTNEKLFF.

The chain is built from TRBV7-7 and TRBJ2-7, with 7 bases that match TRBD2. V was pared by 5 bases and J by 1 base, with 11 bases of the junction left unmatched. Germline V gene lookup returns CDR1 SSHAT and CDR2 FNYEAQ (reference sequence). The length of the CDR3 is 16 residues. CDR3 bases: TGTGCCAGCAGCCCCGAGAGCGGGGTTTTTTCCTACGAGCAGTACTTC. The encoded protein is CASSPESGVFSYEQYF.

This chain links TRBV6-1 with TRBJ2-7, with 7 bases identical to TRBD1. The ends lost 5 bases at V and 5 bases at J; junction bases unmatched: 6. This CDR3 is 13 amino acids long. In germline, CDR1 is MNHNS, CDR2 SASEGT. CDR3 nucleotide sequence: TGTGCCAGCAGTACCGACAGGGTCCACGAGCAGTACTTC. This sequence encodes CASSTDRVHEQYF.

The V gene is TRBV27, the J gene TRBJ2-7; TRBD2 might be the D (6 bases). The V end lost 3 bases, the J end lost 5 bases, and 14 bases lay between the germline ends. The CDR3 length is 14 residues. The germline V gene has CDR1 MNHEY and CDR2 SMNVEV (reference sequence). The CDR3 DNA reads TGTGCCAGCAGTTTCGGCTGGCGGGACCACGAGCAGTACTTC. Translation: CASSFGWRDHEQYF.

V and J are TRBV28 and TRBJ2-7; D possibly corresponds to TRBD1 (6 bases). The ends were cut back, 5 bases at V and 12 bases at J, with 17 bases in the middle. CDR3 length equals 12 residues. The V gene's germline CDR1 is MDHEN and CDR2 SYDVKM. CDR3 nucleotides: TGTGCCAGCAGTCAGGGGCCCGTGGTTTGGTACTTC. Protein sequence: CASSQGPVVWYF. The whole variable domain, remainder taken from reference TRBV28 and TRBJ2-7, is DVKVTQSSRYLVKRTGEKVFLECVQDMDHENMFWYRQDPGLGLRLIYFSYDVKMKEKGDIPEGYSVSREKKERFSLILESASTNQTSMYLCASSQGPVVWYFGPGTRLTVT.

CDR3 loop: CASSPRSATNEKLFF. The CDR3 nucleotides are TGTGCCAGCAGCCCCCGGAGTGCAACTAATGAAAAACTGTTTTTT. This sequence joins TRBV7-9 and TRBJ1-4; D is uncertain. Deletions cut 5 bases from V and 0 bases from J, with 10 bases between. Per the germline V gene, CDR1 is SEHNR and CDR2 is FQNEAQ (reference sequence). CDR3 length: 15 amino acids.

The chain has TRBV30 and TRBJ2-7; possibly TRBD2 for D (5 bases). In germline, CDR1 is GTSNPN, CDR2 SVGIG (reference sequence). V lost 8 bases, J lost 4 bases, and 12 bases lay in between. The CDR3 consists of 11 residues. CDR3 in amino acids: CAVIRGYEQYF. For the CDR3, the DNA is TGTGCCGTTATTAGAGGGTACGAGCAGTACTTC.

V gene TRBV5-4 combines with J gene TRBJ2-3, with D perhaps matching TRBD1 (5 bases). V was clipped by 0 bases and J by 6 bases, with 8 bases between them. Germline assignment: CDR1 SGHNT and CDR2 YYREEE (reference sequence). This CDR3 contains 13 residues. CDR3 in amino acids: CASSLGKGDTQYF. For the CDR3, the DNA is TGTGCCAGCAGCTTGGGTAAGGGGGATACGCAGTATTTT. The full variable domain, rest sourced from reference TRBV5-4 and TRBJ2-3, is ETGVTQSPTHLIKTRGQQVTLRCSSQSGHNTVSWYQQALGQGPQFIFQYYREEENGRGNFPPRFSGLQFPNYSSELNVNALELDDSALYLCASSLGKGDTQYFGPGTRLTVL.

This clone was recorded only once. V and J are TRBV5-6 and TRBJ1-1; D is ambiguous. The CDR3 length is 15 residues. Germline lookup yields CDR1 SGHDT and CDR2 YYEEEE. Between the trimmed V and J ends, which lost 1 base and 4 bases, there was a span of 14 bases. The chain's CDR3 is CASSLTRRPPTEAFF. CDR3 DNA: TGTGCCAGCAGCTTGACTCGCAGGCCACCCACTGAAGCTTTCTTT.

The rearrangement uses TRBV6-1 and TRBJ2-2; 13 bases are shared with TRBD2. CDR3 length: 18 residues. The V gene end was trimmed by 7 bases and the J gene end by 3 bases; junction bases not matched to a gene: 11. Germline assignment: CDR1 MNHNS and CDR2 SASEGT. The CDR3 coding sequence is TGTGCCAGCATTGATTGGACTAGCGGGAGCTCCTACACCGGGGAGCTGTTTTTT. Amino acids: CASIDWTSGSSYTGELFF.